What follows are 27 T cell receptor beta chains derived from one specimen sequenced in a study of blood T cells in healthy people across ages. A sample-barcoded 5' primer and a J-beta primer mix were used in a second PCR of roughly 7 to 11 cycles. TCRdb called the 5' RACE reads again in MiXCR, with one record for every CDR3 protein. The sample yields nearly 1 million distinct CDR3 sequences, around 54% seen once. Input material: blood. The receptors derive from a woman aged 55-70 years in good health.

This chain uses TRBV9 with TRBJ2-3; 8 bases fit TRBD2. This CDR3 is built from 15 residues. Looked up from germline, CDR1 is SGDLS and CDR2 is YYNGEE. Unmatched junction bases numbered 3, after V lost 0 bases and J lost 3 bases. CDR3 bases: TGTGCCAGCAGCGTAGCGGGAGGGGCGACAGATACGCAGTATTTT. Translation: CASSVAGGATDTQYF.

This clonotype turned up a few times. The chain links TRBV5-1 to TRBJ2-1; TRBD2 matches 13 bases. CDR3 length equals 16 residues. Germline CDR1 reads SGHRS; CDR2 reads YFSETQ. Losses at the gene ends were 3 bases for V and 3 bases for J; bases not matched to a gene: 3. The CDR3 loop reads CASSWTSGSLYNEQFF. The CDR3 bases are TGCGCCAGCAGCTGGACTAGCGGGAGTCTCTACAATGAGCAGTTCTTC.

The chain joins TRBV7-6 to TRBJ2-7, with 8 positions matching TRBD1. Trimming cost V 4 bases and J 6 bases; bases outside gene matches: 14. CDR1 is SGHVS, CDR2 FNYEAQ, per germline. This CDR3 comprises 16 residues. DNA for the CDR3: TGTGCCAGCAGCTCGACTTGGACAGGGAAACGAGGCGAGCAGTACTTC. This gives the protein CASSSTWTGKRGEQYF.

This clonotype occurred once. The genes are TRBV6-2 or TRBV6-3 and TRBJ2-1; 7 bases are a match to TRBD2. The CDR3 sequence is 16 residues long. J lost 4 bases, V lost 2 bases, and 8 bases had no gene match. CDR1 is MNHEY, CDR2 SVGEGT, per germline. The CDR3 coding sequence is TGTGCCAGCAGTTACACGAAGCGGGACGGGTACAATGAGCAGTTCTTC. Amino acids: CASSYTKRDGYNEQFF.

The chain couples TRBV20-1 to TRBJ1-2, with no clear D. This CDR3 comprises 15 residues. Germline V CDR1 and CDR2: DFQATT, SNEGSKA (reference sequence). Trimming took off 1 base at V and 7 bases at J, with 19 bases between the two ends. The CDR3 bases are TGCAGTGCTAGAGTTAATCGAGCGGAGGGTGGTGGCTACACCTTC. It codes for CSARVNRAEGGGYTF.

This clonotype turned up a few times. This rearrangement joins TRBV6-5 to TRBJ2-1; no clear D gene. Germline-derived CDR1 and CDR2 are MNHEY and SVGAGI. The CDR3 totals 13 residues. CDR3 sequence (DNA): TGTGCTAGTGGTAGGGACTCCTACAATGAGCAGTTCTTC. It is translated as CASGRDSYNEQFF.

The V call is TRBV20-1, the J call TRBJ2-1; maybe TRBD1 (5 bases). V was pared by 0 bases and J by 7 bases, with 13 bases between. CDR1 DFQATT and CDR2 SNEGSKA come from the germline V gene (reference sequence). CDR3 length: 14 amino acids. In DNA form, the CDR3 reads TGCAGTGCTAGAGATAGTAGGGGTATAAATGAGCAGTTCTTC. Protein: CSARDSRGINEQFF.

The chain employs TRBV4-2 and TRBJ1-2, with 7 nucleotides matching TRBD1. CDR1 is LGHNA, CDR2 YNFKEQ, per germline. The CDR3 sequence is 15 residues long. V lost 3 bases to trimming and J lost 4 bases; unmatched junction nucleotides: 8. The CDR3 region is CASSQSPQGVYGYTF. DNA for the CDR3: TGTGCCAGCAGCCAGAGCCCCCAGGGGGTCTATGGCTACACCTTC.

The gene calls are TRBV4-1 and TRBJ1-2, with 7 bases matching TRBD1. The junction had 12 bases not matched to a gene; V was cut back by 0 bases and J by 8 bases. CDR1 and CDR2 (germline): MGHRA, YSYEKL. The CDR3 extends over 16 amino acids. DNA for the CDR3: TGCGCCAGCAGCCAAGATGGGGCAGGGGGAAAGGAGGGCTACACCTTC. This encodes CASSQDGAGGKEGYTF.

This CDR3 reads CASSLVSKTQYF. In DNA form, the CDR3 reads TGTGCCAGCAGCTTAGTATCAAAGACCCAGTACTTC. This chain connects TRBV11-2 to TRBJ2-5, with D unresolved. Germline CDR1 and CDR2: SGHAT and FQNNGV. V was shortened by 1 base and J by 6 bases, with 6 bases between the two germline ends. This CDR3 has 12 residues.

There are a few counts of this clonotype. The chain uses TRBV10-3 and TRBJ2-1; D is uncertain. The CDR3 is 12 amino acids. Germline V gives CDR1 ENHRY, CDR2 SYGVKD. The V gene lost 4 bases and the J gene lost 8 bases, with 9 bases spanning the gap. DNA for the CDR3: TGTGCCATCAGTGTGAACGGCGATGAGCAGTTCTTC. It yields the protein CAISVNGDEQFF.

Here the CDR3 DNA reads TGTGCCAGCAGTTCGCTCCCCCCCACAGATACGCAGTATTTT. Translating gives CASSSLPPTDTQYF. The chain carries TRBV27 and TRBJ2-3, with D uncertain. Between the trimmed V and J ends, which lost 4 bases and 2 bases, there was a span of 10 bases. The CDR3 has 14 amino acids. Germline CDR1 MNHEY, CDR2 SMNVEV (reference sequence).

This sequence joins TRBV19 and TRBJ2-1; no reliable D call. The CDR3 is 22 residues long. V was shortened by 3 bases and J by 0 bases, with 30 bases between the two germline ends. In germline, CDR1 is LNHDA, CDR2 SQIVND (reference sequence). CDR3 DNA sequence: TGTGCCAGTAGTATGCCCCCTAGGCCCCTTTTTCCAGACATCAACTCCTACAATGAGCAGTTCTTC. Translation: CASSMPPRPLFPDINSYNEQFF.

The chain employs TRBV3-1 and TRBJ2-5; a possible D gene is TRBD1 (6 bases). The CDR3 extends over 20 amino acids. Germline CDR1 LGHDT, CDR2 YNNKEL (reference sequence). V was trimmed by 5 bases and J by 5 bases, leaving 33 bases between them. The CDR3 sequence: CASSGTRGLRGILTAETQYF. The CDR3 DNA reads TGTGCCAGCAGCGGAACTAGGGGGTTAAGGGGGATCCTTACCGCGGAGACCCAGTACTTC.

The chain recombines TRBV28 with TRBJ2-5; tentatively, D is TRBD1 or TRBD2 (5 bases each). The germline CDR1 and CDR2 sequences are MDHEN and SYDVKM. CDR3 length: 12 amino acids. The V gene lost 7 bases and the J gene lost 11 bases, with 17 bases spanning the gap. The CDR3 is CASTRDAGEQYF. DNA for the CDR3: TGTGCCAGCACAAGGGACGCCGGAGAGCAGTACTTC.

The chain carries TRBV13 and TRBJ2-5; D possibly corresponds to TRBD2 (6 bases). Trimming removed 3 bases from V and 3 bases from J, with 11 bases in between. The germline CDR1 and CDR2 sequences are PRHDT and FYEKMQ (reference sequence). The CDR3 totals 14 residues. The CDR3 is CASSLWGVEETQYF. Written as DNA, the CDR3 is TGTGCCAGCAGCTTGTGGGGGGTGGAAGAGACCCAGTACTTC.

This chain links TRBV20-1 with TRBJ2-4, with 8 nucleotides matching TRBD1. V lost 1 base and J lost 13; bases outside the gene matches: 3. CDR1 DFQATT and CDR2 SNEGSKA come from the germline V gene (reference sequence). The CDR3 is made up of 11 amino acids. The CDR3 protein is CSARARDRQYF. The DNA for the CDR3 is TGCAGTGCTAGAGCCCGGGACAGGCAGTACTTC.

This CDR3 reads CASSLALPQETQYF. CDR3 nucleotide sequence: TGTGCCAGCAGCCTAGCGCTACCTCAAGAGACCCAGTACTTC. The chain couples TRBV6-1 to TRBJ2-5, with TRBD2 as a possible D gene (6 bases). The CDR3 totals 14 residues. Trimming pared 6 bases from V and 2 bases from J, leaving 13 bases between. Per germline, CDR1 MNHNS and CDR2 SASEGT.

This clonotype was counted between two and nine times. The V and J genes are TRBV7-9 and TRBJ2-7, with 7 bases fitting TRBD2. The V gene's germline CDR1 is SEHNR and CDR2 FQNEAQ (reference sequence). J gave up 5 bases and V 3 bases, and 7 bases lay outside the gene matches. There are 14 residues in the CDR3. As DNA, the CDR3 is TGTGCCAGCAGCTTGGCGGGAGACGGCCACGAGCAGTACTTC. Translated, it gives CASSLAGDGHEQYF.

The chain couples TRBV4-2 to TRBJ2-1; the match to TRBD2 covers 7 bases. CDR1 LGHNA and CDR2 YNFKEQ come from the germline V gene. This CDR3 has 16 amino acids. V was pared by 5 bases and J by 5 bases, with 12 bases of the junction left unmatched. The CDR3 region is CASSSRLLAENNEQFF. The CDR3 DNA reads TGTGCCAGCAGCTCAAGGTTGCTAGCGGAAAACAATGAGCAGTTCTTC.

This clonotype was recorded only once. V and J are TRBV21-1 and TRBJ2-6. TRBV21-1 counts as a pseudogene. CDR3 size: 17 residues. The DNA for the CDR3 is TGTGCCAGCAACTCGGAGAACCGAACTCCTGGGGCCAACGTCCTGACTTTC. Protein sequence: CASNSENRTPGANVLTF.

This clonotype has at least ten counts. V gene TRBV28 combines with J gene TRBJ2-7, with 9 positions matching TRBD2. V lost 8 bases, J lost 5 bases, and 4 bases stayed unmatched. The CDR3 spans 12 residues. Germline CDR1 and CDR2: MDHEN and SYDVKM. The CDR3 loop is CASSSGIHEQYF. The CDR3 DNA is TGTGCCAGCTCTAGCGGGATCCACGAGCAGTACTTC. Variable domain in full (rest from reference TRBV28 and TRBJ2-7): DVKVTQSSRYLVKRTGEKVFLECVQDMDHENMFWYRQDPGLGLRLIYFSYDVKMKEKGDIPEGYSVSREKKERFSLILESASTNQTSMYLCASSSGIHEQYFGPGTRLTVT.

The table lists this clonotype with many counts. CDR3 nucleotides: TGTGCCAGCATTGGGGGGCCTGGGGCCAACGTCCTGACTTTC. This translates into CASIGGPGANVLTF. This chain uses TRBV28 with TRBJ2-6, with D perhaps given as TRBD1 or TRBD2 (6 bases each). Trimming cost V 7 bases and J 2 bases, with 9 bases left between them. The germline V gene encodes CDR1 MDHEN and CDR2 SYDVKM. CDR3 length: 14 amino acids. Together with reference TRBV28 and TRBJ2-6, the CDR3 gives the full variable domain: DVKVTQSSRYLVKRTGEKVFLECVQDMDHENMFWYRQDPGLGLRLIYFSYDVKMKEKGDIPEGYSVSREKKERFSLILESASTNQTSMYLCASIGGPGANVLTFGAGSRLTVL.

The chain combines TRBV20-1 with TRBJ2-1; 8 nucleotides match TRBD1. The germline V gene encodes CDR1 DFQATT and CDR2 SNEGSKA (reference sequence). This CDR3 region has 16 residues. V lost 3 bases to trimming and J lost 3 bases; unmatched junction nucleotides: 10. This CDR3 is CSARDRVPTYYNEQFF. CDR3 DNA: TGCAGTGCTAGGGACAGGGTCCCCACATACTACAATGAGCAGTTCTTC.

This clonotype was recorded a few times. The chain links TRBV10-3 to TRBJ1-2; 8 bases are a match to TRBD1. CDR3 length equals 14 residues. Germline CDR1 is ENHRY and CDR2 is SYGVKD. The trim removed 3 bases at V and 4 bases at J, leaving 4 bases unmatched. In DNA form, the CDR3 reads TGTGCCATCAGTGATCCGGGACAGGCCTATGGCTACACCTTC. Translating it yields CAISDPGQAYGYTF.

The chain recombines TRBV7-9 with TRBJ1-2; D gene uncertain. Per the germline V gene, CDR1 is SEHNR and CDR2 is FQNEAQ (reference sequence). The ends were cut back, 5 bases at V and 4 bases at J, with 17 bases in the middle. This CDR3 is 15 amino acids long. In DNA, the CDR3 is TGTGCCAGCAGCCCCAGCCTCGCCGGGTTCTATGGCTACACCTTC. As protein: CASSPSLAGFYGYTF.

This clonotype was seen a single time. The V and J genes are TRBV20-1 and TRBJ1-6; no clear D. Germline-derived CDR1 and CDR2 are DFQATT and SNEGSKA (reference sequence). The germline V and J ends were trimmed by 3 bases and 8 bases, with 11 bases remaining between them. The CDR3 has 13 residues. The CDR3 here is CSASRMRDSPLHF. CDR3 nucleotide sequence: TGCAGTGCTAGTAGGATGCGGGATTCACCCCTCCACTTT.